The clone carrying this TCR beta chain was picked up one time. The target antigen is unknown. The record originates from a study of regulatory and conventional T cells in RAG deficiency. The CDR3 sequence is 16 residues long. Germline loops: CDR1 LNHDA, CDR2 SQIVND (reference sequence). Trimming took 7 bases from V and 0 from J, leaving 17 bases between them. The sorted conventional CD4+ T cells were CD25-low and CD127-high, with genomic DNA sequenced. Produced via immunoSEQ multiplex PCR; TCRdb's table is partial and in-frame only. Counted here are approximately 22,000 clones, approximately 95% occurring once; the ten biggest clones make up roughly 1.3%. Study observations and caveats: Omenn syndrome and CID/AS patients had around 100-fold fewer unique Treg TCR beta sequences, versus about 10-fold elsewhere. RAG-deficient patients showed markedly lower Shannon entropy and higher Simpson indices than control T-cell subsets. Sorted Omenn CD25-high CD127-low cells may not be bona fide Tregs.

These data were likewise used in another study, on regulatory T cells. Per that study: The PCR used 52 TRBV and 13 TRBJ primers. Regulatory T cells showed the strongest V-J pair restriction and V/J gene skewing among patient repertoires.

Material: CD25- CD4+ T cells sorted from blood. The chain recombines TRBV19 with TRBJ2-3, with a tentative D call TRBD2 (6 bases). The source is a human donor in good health. This CDR3 is CASKKTGLLSTDTQYF. For the CDR3, the DNA is TGTGCCAGTAAGAAAACGGGACTCCTTAGCACAGATACGCAGTATTTT.